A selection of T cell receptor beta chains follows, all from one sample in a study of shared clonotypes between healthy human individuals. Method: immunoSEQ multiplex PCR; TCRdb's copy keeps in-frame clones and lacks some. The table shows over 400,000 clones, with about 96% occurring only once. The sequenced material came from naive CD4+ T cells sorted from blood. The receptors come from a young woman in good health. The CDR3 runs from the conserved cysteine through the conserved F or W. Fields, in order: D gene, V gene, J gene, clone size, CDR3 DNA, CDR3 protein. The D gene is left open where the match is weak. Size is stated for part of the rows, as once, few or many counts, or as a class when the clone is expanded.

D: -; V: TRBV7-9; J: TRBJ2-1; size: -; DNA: TGTGCCAGCAGCTATACAGGGAACTCCTACAATGAGCAGTTCTTC; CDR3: CASSYTGNSYNEQFF
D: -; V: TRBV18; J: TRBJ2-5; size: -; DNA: TGTGCCAGCTCAGTAGGACAGACGGGAGAGACCCAGTACTTC; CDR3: CASSVGQTGETQYF
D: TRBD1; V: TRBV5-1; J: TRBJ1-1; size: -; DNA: TGCGCCAGCAGCCCCAGACAGGGGCCGAAGAACACTGAAGCTTTCTTT; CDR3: CASSPRQGPKNTEAFF
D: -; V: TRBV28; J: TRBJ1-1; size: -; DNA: TGTGCCAGCAGTCGCCCCGGACCCCATCCTGAAGCTTTCTTT; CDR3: CASSRPGPHPEAFF
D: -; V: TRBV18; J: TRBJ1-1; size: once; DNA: TGTGCCAGCTCACCCCGGCCGGGGGGCGCGGACACTGAAGCTTTCTTT; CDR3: CASSPRPGGADTEAFF
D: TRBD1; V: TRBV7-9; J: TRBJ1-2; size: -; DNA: TGTGCCAGCAGCTTAATTGAGGGGGCAGACGGCTACACCTTC; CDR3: CASSLIEGADGYTF
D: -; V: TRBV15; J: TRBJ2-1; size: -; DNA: TGTGCCACCAGCAGAGATGCGGGTGCCTTGGATGAGCAGTTCTTC; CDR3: CATSRDAGALDEQFF
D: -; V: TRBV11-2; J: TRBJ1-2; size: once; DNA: TGTGCCAGCAGCTTAGTCTACTCTGGCTACACCTTC; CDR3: CASSLVYSGYTF
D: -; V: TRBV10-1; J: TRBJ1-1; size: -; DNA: TGCGCCAGCAGTGATGTAGCGGGGACTGAAGCTTTCTTT; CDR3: CASSDVAGTEAFF
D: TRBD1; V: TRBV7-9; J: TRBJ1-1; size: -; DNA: TGTGCCACCACCGGGACAGCGAACACTGAAGCTTTCTTT; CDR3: CATTGTANTEAFF
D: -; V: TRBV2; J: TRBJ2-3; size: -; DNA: TGTGCCAGCAGCCTCGGAGGTTCAGATACGCAGTATTTT; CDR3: CASSLGGSDTQYF
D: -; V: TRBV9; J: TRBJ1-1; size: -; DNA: TGTGCCAGCAGACTGTCCGGGACCATGAACACTGAAGCTTTCTTT; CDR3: CASRLSGTMNTEAFF
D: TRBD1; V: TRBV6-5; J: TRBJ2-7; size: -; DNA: TGTGCCAGCAGCCGTGACAGGGGCTCGGACGAGCAGTACTTC; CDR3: CASSRDRGSDEQYF
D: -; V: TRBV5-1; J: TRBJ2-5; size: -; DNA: TGCGCCAGCAGCTTACAGAGGCGAGAGACCCAGTACTTC; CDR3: CASSLQRRETQYF
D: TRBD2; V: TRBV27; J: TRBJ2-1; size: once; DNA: TGTGCCAGCAGCAGGGTCGGCGGGAGAGGTTACAATGAGCAGTTCTTC; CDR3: CASSRVGGRGYNEQFF
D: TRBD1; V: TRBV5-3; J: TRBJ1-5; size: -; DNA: TGTGCCAGAAGCCCTGGGACAGAGCATCAGCCCCAGCATTTT; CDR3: CARSPGTEHQPQHF
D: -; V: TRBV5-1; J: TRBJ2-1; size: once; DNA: TGCGCCAGCAGCTTGGTTGCGGAAGGAAACAATGAGCAGTTCTTC; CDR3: CASSLVAEGNNEQFF
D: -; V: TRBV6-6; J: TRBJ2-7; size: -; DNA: TGTGCCAGCAGGACTCCCGAGGAGGGTCGGTACGAGCAGTACTTC; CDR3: CASRTPEEGRYEQYF
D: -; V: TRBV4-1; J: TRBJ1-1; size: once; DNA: TGCGCCAGCAGCCAAGATCGAACAGTCGGGACTGAAGCTTTCTTT; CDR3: CASSQDRTVGTEAFF
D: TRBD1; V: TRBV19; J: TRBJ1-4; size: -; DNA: TGTGCCAGTAGGCGCGGGACAGGAAATGAAAAACTGTTTTTT; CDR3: CASRRGTGNEKLFF
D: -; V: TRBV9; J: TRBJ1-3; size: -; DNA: TGTGCCAGCAGCCTTGGGGGGGGAATCCGAAACACCATATATTTT; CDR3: CASSLGGGIRNTIYF
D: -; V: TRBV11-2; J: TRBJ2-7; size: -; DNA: TGTGCCAGCAGCTTCCCCGGGACGGGGGCCTACGAGCAGTACTTC; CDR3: CASSFPGTGAYEQYF
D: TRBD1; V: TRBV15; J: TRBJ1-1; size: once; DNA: TGTGCCACCAGCACGGACAGGGGGCTAACTGAAGCTTTCTTT; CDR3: CATSTDRGLTEAFF
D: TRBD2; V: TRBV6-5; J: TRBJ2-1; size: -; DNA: TGTGCCAGCACCCCGGGACTAGGATACAATGAGCAGTTCTTC; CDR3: CASTPGLGYNEQFF
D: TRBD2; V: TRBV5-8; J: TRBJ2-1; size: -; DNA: TGTGCCAGCAGCTTGGTAGCCGGGAGGGTCAGGAGGGGAAATGAGCAGTTCTTC; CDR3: CASSLVAGRVRRGNEQFF
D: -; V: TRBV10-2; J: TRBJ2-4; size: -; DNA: TGCGCCAGCAGTGAATTCGCGTTCAACAAAAACATTCAGTACTTC; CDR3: CASSEFAFNKNIQYF
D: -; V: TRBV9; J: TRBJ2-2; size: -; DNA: TGTGCCAGCAGCGTAGTAACTATTCCGAACACCGGGGAGCTGTTTTTT; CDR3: CASSVVTIPNTGELFF
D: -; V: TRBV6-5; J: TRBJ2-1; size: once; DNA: TGTGCCAGCAGTTACTATGGAGTATCCTACAATGAGCAGTTCTTC; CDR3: CASSYYGVSYNEQFF
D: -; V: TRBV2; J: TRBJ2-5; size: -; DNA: TGTGCCAGCAGTGTAATCAAGGAGTCCCAAGAGACCCAGTACTTC; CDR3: CASSVIKESQETQYF
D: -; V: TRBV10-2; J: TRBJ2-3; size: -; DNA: TGCGCCAGCAGTGAGCCGAACACAGATACGCAGTATTTT; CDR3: CASSEPNTDTQYF
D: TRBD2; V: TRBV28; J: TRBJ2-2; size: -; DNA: TGTGCCAGCAGGGATAGGGACTATAACACCGGGGAGCTGTTTTTT; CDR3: CASRDRDYNTGELFF
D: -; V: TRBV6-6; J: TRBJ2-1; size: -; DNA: TGTGCCAGCAGTTACTCGCGGAGCTCCTACAATGAGCAGTTCTTC; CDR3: CASSYSRSSYNEQFF
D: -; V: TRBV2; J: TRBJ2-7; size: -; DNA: TGTGCCAGCAGGGGGGTCGGGGGAGGATCCAACGAGCAGTACTTC; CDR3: CASRGVGGGSNEQYF
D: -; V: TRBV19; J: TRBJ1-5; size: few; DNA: TGTGCCAGTAGTAATTTGGGGGCAGGGCGGTATCAGCCCCAGCATTTT; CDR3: CASSNLGAGRYQPQHF
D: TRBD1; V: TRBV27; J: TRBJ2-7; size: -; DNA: TGTGCCAGCAGTGGGCGTAGGGACAGGGCCGAGCAGTACTTC; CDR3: CASSGRRDRAEQYF
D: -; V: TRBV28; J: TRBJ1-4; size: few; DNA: TGTGCCAGCAGTTTATTGGGTTACGGGAGGGAAAAACTGTTTTTT; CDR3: CASSLLGYGREKLFF
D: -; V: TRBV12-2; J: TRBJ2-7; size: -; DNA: TGTGCAAGTCCCCGCGTCCGCTACGAGCAGTACTTC; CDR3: CASPRVRYEQYF
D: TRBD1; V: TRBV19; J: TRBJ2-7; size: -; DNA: TGTGCCAGTAGTACGGATACCGGGACAGGGTCTTCGTCCGAGCAGTACTTC; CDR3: CASSTDTGTGSSSEQYF
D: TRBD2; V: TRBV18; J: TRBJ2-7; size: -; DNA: TGTGCCAGCTCACCACCGTCTAGCGGGAGTAACGAGCAGTACTTC; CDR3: CASSPPSSGSNEQYF
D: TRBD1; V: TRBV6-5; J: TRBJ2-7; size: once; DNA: TGTGCCAGCAGGACGGACAGGGGGGCCTCCTACGAGCAGTACTTC; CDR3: CASRTDRGASYEQYF
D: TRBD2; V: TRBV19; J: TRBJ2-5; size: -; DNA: TGTGCCAGTAGTATGGTTCCTTGGACTAGCGGGAGTCCTAGGGAGACCCAGTACTTC; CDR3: CASSMVPWTSGSPRETQYF
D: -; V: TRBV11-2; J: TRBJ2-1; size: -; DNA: TGTGCCAGCAGCCCTACTAATCAGCGGGCATACTACAATGAGCAGTTCTTC; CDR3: CASSPTNQRAYYNEQFF
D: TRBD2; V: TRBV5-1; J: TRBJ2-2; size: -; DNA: TGCGCCAGCAGCATGGCCATCACTAGCGGGAGACCCACCGGGGAGCTGTTTTTT; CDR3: CASSMAITSGRPTGELFF
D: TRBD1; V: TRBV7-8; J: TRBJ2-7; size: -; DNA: TGTGCCAGCAGCTTACACACCCCGGGACAGGGTAACTACGAGCAGTACTTC; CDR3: CASSLHTPGQGNYEQYF
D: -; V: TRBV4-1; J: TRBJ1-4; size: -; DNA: TGCGCCAGCAGCCAAGACACACGGACTAATGAAAAACTGTTTTTT; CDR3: CASSQDTRTNEKLFF